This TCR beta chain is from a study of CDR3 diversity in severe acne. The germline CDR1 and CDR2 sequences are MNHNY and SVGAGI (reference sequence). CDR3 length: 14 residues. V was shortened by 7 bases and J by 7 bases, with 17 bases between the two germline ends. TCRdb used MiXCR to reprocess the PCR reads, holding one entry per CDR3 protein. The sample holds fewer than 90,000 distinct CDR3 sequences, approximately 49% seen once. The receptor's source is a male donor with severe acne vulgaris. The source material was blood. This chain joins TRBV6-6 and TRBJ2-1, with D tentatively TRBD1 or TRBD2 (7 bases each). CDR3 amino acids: CASTGAGGGNEQFF. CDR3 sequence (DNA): TGTGCCAGCACGGGAGCAGGGGGAGGGAATGAGCAGTTCTTC.